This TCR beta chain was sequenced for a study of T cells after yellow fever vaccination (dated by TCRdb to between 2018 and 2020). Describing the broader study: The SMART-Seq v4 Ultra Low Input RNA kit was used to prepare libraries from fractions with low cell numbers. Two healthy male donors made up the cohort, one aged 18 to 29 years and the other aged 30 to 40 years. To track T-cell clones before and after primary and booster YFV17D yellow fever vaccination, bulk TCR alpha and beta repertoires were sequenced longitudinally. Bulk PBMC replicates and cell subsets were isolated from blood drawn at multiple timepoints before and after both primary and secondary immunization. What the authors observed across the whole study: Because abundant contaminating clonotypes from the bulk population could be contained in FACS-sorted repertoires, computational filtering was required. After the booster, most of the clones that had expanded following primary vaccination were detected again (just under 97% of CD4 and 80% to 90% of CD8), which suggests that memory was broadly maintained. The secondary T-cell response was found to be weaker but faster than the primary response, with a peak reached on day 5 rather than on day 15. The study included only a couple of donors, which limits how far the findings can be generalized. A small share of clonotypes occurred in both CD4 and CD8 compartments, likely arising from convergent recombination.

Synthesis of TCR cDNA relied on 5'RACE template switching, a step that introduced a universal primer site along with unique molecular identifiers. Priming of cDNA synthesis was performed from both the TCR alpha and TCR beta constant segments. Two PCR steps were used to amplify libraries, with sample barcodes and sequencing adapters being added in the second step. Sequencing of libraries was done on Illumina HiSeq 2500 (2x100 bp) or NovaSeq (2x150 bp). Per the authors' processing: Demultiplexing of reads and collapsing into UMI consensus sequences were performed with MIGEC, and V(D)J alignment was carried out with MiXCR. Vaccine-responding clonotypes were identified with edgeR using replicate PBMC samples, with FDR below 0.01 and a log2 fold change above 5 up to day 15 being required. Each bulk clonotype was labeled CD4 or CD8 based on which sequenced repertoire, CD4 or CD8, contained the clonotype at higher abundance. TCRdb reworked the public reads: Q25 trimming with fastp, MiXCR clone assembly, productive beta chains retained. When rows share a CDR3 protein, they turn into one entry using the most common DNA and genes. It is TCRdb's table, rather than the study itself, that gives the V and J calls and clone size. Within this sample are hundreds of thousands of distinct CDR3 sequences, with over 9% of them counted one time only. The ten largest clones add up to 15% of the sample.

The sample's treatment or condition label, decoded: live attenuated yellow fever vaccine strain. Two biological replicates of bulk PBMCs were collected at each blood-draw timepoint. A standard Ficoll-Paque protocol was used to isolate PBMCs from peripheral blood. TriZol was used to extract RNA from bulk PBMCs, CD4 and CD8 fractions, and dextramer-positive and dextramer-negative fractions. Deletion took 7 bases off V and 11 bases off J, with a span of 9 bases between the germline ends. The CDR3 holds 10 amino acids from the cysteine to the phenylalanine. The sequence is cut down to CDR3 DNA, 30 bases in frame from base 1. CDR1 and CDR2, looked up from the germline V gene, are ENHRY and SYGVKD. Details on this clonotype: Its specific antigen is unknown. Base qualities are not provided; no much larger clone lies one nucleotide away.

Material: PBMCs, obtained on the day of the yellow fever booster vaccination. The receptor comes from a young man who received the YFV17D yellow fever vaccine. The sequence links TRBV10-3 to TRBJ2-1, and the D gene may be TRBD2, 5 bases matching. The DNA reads TGTGCCATCACCCCCGGGAAGCAGTTCTTC. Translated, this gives CAITPGKQFF.